This T cell receptor beta chain comes out of a study of T-cell memory formation after mild COVID-19. In the study overall: TCR clusters mostly belonged to single donors.

About this clonotype itself: Its antigen remains unknown.

The germline V and J ends were trimmed by 3 bases and 1 base, with 7 bases remaining between them. CDR3 size: 13 residues. TCRdb re-derived calls from the 5' RACE reads in MiXCR, one entry per CDR3 protein. The sample contains fewer than 250,000 distinct CDR3 sequences, around 18% of which appear only once. Study observations and caveats: Contracting clones from day 15 to 85 had balanced CD4/CD8; later expanders favoured CD4+. The study detected some responding clones in pre-infection memory, suggesting cross-reactive memory joined. Those CD4+ clones that contracted were mainly in CM and EM (CD8+ ones in EMRA).

The chain combines TRBV12-3 or TRBV12-4 with TRBJ2-7, with D possibly being TRBD2 (5 bases). The receptor was isolated from an adult woman who had mild COVID-19 (a few samples of this study predate the infection). Cell type and time point are not known. The sample consisted of PBMCs or a T cell subset sorted from them (not recorded which). Here the CDR3 reads CASSFGESYEQYF. The DNA for the CDR3 is TGTGCCAGCAGTTTTGGGGAGTCCTACGAGCAGTACTTC.